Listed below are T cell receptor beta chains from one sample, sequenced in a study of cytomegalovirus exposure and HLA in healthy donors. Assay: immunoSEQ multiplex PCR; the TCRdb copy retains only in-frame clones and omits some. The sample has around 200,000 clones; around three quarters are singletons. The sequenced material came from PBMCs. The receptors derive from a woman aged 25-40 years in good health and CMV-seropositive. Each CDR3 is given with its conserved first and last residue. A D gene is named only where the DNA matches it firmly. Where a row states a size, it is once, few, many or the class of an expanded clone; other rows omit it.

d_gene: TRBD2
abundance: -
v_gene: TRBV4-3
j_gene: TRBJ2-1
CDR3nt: TGCGCCAGCAGCCCGGGACTAACGACCTACAATGAGCAGTTCTTC
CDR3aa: CASSPGLTTYNEQFF

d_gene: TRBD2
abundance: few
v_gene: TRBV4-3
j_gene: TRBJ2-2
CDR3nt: TGCGCCAGCAGCCGCCCCGGGACTAATGGCGGGGAGCTGTTTTTT
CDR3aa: CASSRPGTNGGELFF

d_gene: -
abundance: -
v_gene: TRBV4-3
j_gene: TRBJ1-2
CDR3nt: TGCGCCAGCAGCCCGTCGGCCCAGGCAGCTAACTATGGCTACACCTTC
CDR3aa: CASSPSAQAANYGYTF

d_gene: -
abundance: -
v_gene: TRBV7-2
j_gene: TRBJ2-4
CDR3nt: TGTGCCAGCAGCATTATAGCGGAAGCCAAAAACATTCAGTACTTC
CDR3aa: CASSIIAEAKNIQYF

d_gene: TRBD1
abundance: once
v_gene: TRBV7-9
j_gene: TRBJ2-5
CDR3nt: TGTGCCAGCAGCGAGACAGGGGGAAGGGAGACCCAGTACTTC
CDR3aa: CASSETGGRETQYF

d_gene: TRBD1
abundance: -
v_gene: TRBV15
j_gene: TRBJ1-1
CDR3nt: TGTGCCACCAGAAATGACAGGGACAGGGGGAACACTGAAGCTTTCTTT
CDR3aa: CATRNDRDRGNTEAFF

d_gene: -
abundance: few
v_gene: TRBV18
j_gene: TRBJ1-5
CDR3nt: TGTGCCAGCTCACACCGGGACAAGGGGCTCGGGCCCCAGCATTTT
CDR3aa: CASSHRDKGLGPQHF

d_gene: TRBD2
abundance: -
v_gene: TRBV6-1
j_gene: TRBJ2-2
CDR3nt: TGTGCCAGCAGTCAGCCCGGGACTAGCGACGGGGAGCTGTTTTTT
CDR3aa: CASSQPGTSDGELFF

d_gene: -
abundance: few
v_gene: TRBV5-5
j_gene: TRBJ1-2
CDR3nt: TGTGCCAGCAGCAGAAGTCTACAGGAACCGCAGGGCTACACCTTC
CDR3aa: CASSRSLQEPQGYTF

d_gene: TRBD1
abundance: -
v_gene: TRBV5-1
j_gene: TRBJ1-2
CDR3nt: TGCGCCAGCAGGCCCCAGGGGGTCCACTATGGCTACACCTTC
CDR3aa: CASRPQGVHYGYTF

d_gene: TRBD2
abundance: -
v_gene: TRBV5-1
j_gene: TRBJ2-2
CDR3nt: TGCGCCAGCAGCTGGTCCCTCCTCGCGGGAGGGTACACCGGGGAGCTGTTTTTT
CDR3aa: CASSWSLLAGGYTGELFF

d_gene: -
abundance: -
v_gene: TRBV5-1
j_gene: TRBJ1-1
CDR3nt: TGCGCCAGCAGCTTTCAGGGATTGGGCACTGAAGCTTTCTTT
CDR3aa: CASSFQGLGTEAFF

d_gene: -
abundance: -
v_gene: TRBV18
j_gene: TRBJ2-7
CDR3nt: TGTGCCAGCTCAGCGCAGGGGGGTACCTACGAGCAGTACTTC
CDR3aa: CASSAQGGTYEQYF

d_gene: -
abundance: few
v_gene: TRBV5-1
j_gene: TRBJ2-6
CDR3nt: TGCGCCAGCAGCCCATCCCCGACGGGAAAGGGTCCCTCTGGGGCCAACGTCCTGACTTTC
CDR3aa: CASSPSPTGKGPSGANVLTF

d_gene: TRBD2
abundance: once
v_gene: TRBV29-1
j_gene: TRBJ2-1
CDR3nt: TGCAGCGTTGCCCTAGCGGAACGTTCCTACAATGAGCAGTTCTTC
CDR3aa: CSVALAERSYNEQFF

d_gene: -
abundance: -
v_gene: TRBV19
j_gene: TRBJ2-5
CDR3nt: TGTGCCAGTAGTCCGGGAACACAAGAGACCCAGTACTTC
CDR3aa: CASSPGTQETQYF

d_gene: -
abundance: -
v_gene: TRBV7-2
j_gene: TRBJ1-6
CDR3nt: TGTGCCAGCAGCTTTTCCGGGAATTCACCCCTCCACTTT
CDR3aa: CASSFSGNSPLHF

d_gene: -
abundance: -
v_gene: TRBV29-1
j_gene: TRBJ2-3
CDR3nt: TGCAGCGTTACTAGTTTTACAGATACGCAGTATTTT
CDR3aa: CSVTSFTDTQYF

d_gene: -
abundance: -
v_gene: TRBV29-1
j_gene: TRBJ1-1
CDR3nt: TGCAGCGTAGTTCAGGGGCCTTATACTGAAGCTTTCTTT
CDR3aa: CSVVQGPYTEAFF

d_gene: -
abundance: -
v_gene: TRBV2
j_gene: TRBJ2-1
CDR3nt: TGTGCCAGCAGTGGAGCGACCATCGATAGCACGTTCTTC
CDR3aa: CASSGATIDSTFF

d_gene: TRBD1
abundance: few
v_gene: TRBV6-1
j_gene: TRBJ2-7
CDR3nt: TGTGCCAGCAGTGCGTTGGGGACAGGGGATACCTACGAGCAGTACTTC
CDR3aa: CASSALGTGDTYEQYF

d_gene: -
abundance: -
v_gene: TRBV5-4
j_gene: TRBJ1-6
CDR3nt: TGTGCCAGCAGCGGATACAGGGAATCACCCCTCCACTTT
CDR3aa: CASSGYRESPLHF

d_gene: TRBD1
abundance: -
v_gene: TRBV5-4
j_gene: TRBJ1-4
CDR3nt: TGTGCCAGCAGCTTGAAGACAGGGTCTAATGAAAAACTGTTTTTT
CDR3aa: CASSLKTGSNEKLFF

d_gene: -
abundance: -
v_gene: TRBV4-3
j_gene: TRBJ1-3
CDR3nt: TGCGCCAGCAGCCAAGAAGCCTCTGGAAACACCATATATTTT
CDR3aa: CASSQEASGNTIYF

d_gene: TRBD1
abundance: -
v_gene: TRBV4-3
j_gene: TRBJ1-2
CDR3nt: TGCGCCAGCAGCCCCGGACAGGGAAGCGGCTACACCTTC
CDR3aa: CASSPGQGSGYTF

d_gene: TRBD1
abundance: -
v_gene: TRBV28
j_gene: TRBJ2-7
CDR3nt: TGTGCCAGCAGTTCAAGACAGGGCTCCTACGAGCAGTACTTC
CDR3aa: CASSSRQGSYEQYF

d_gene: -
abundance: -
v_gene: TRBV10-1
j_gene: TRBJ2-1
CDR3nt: TGCGCCAGCAGTGAGTCATCGGGACTTCGGAATGAGCAGTTCTTC
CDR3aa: CASSESSGLRNEQFF

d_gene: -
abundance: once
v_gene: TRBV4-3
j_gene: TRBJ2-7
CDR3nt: TGCGCCAGCAGCCAAGATCAGGGAAGGGGGGGAAGGCCAAACTTGAGCTCCTACGAGCAGTACTTC
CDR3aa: CASSQDQGRGGRPNLSSYEQYF

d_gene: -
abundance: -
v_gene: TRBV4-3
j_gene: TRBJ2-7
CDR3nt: TGCGCCAGCAGCCAAGATTCCGAGACAGGAGGCTACGAGCAGTACTTC
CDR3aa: CASSQDSETGGYEQYF

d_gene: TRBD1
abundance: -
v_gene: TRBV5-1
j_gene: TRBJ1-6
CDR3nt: TGCGCCAGCAGCCGAGTAGGACAGGGGAATAATTCACCCCTCCACTTT
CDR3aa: CASSRVGQGNNSPLHF

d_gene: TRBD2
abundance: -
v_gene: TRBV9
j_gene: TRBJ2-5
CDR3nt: TGTGCCAGCAGCGCTATGAGCGGGGGTGGAGAGACCCAGTACTTC
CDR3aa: CASSAMSGGGETQYF

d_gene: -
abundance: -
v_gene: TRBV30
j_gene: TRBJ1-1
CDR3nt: TGTGCCTGGGGGGGCGGTGGGAACACTGAAGCTTTCTTT
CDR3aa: CAWGGGGNTEAFF

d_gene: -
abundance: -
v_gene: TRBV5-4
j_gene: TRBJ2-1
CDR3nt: TGTGCCAGCAGCTTCTATTACAATGAGCAGTTCTTC
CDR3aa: CASSFYYNEQFF

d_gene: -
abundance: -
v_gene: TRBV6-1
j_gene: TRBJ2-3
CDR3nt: TGTGCCAGCAGAGAAAGATGGGGAGAGATAAGCACAGATACGCAGTATTTT
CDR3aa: CASRERWGEISTDTQYF

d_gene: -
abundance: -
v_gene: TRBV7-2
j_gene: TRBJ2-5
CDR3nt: TGTGCCAGCAGCGTTTTTAGGGGAGAGACCCAGTACTTC
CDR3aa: CASSVFRGETQYF

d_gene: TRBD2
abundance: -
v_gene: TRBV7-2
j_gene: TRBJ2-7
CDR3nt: TGTGCCAGCAGCTTATCGCGGGAGCCCTACGAGCAGTACTTC
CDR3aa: CASSLSREPYEQYF

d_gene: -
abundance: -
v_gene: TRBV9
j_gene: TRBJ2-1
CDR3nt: TGTGCCAGCAGCGTTTACGCGGGAAGTTCCTACAATGAGCAGTTCTTC
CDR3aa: CASSVYAGSSYNEQFF

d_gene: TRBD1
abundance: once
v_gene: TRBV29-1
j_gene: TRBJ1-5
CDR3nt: TGCAGCGTTGCCGAGGGGGCCCAGCCCCAGCATTTT
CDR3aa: CSVAEGAQPQHF

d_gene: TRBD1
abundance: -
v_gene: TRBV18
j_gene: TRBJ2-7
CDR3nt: TGTGCCAGCTCACCATACGGGGACAGGGGTGACGAGCAGTACTTC
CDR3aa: CASSPYGDRGDEQYF

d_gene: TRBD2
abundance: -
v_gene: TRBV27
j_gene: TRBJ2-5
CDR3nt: TGTGCCAGCACTGGCGGGGGGGCAGAGACCCAGTACTTC
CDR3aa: CASTGGGAETQYF

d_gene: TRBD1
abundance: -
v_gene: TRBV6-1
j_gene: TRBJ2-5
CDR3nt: TGTGCCAGCGGATGGGACAGGGGAGAGACCCAGTACTTC
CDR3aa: CASGWDRGETQYF